A single sample is the source of the 5 T cell receptor beta chains below, sequenced in a study of OX40 agonist ivuxolimab in advanced cancers. Sequenced by immunoSEQ multiplex PCR; TCRdb stores in-frame clones only, minus some. The repertoire holds around 66,000 clones, with roughly 85% as singletons. This specimen consisted of CD4+ or CD8+ T cells sorted from blood, obtained in a trial of the OX40 agonist ivuxolimab. Source of these receptors: an adult with an advanced solid tumor such as melanoma, head and neck, liver or kidney cancer.

There are a few counts of this clone. This rearrangement joins TRBV25-1 to TRBJ2-1, with a possible D match to TRBD1 (6 bases). The CDR3 loop spans 14 amino acids. Trimming cost V 6 bases and J 8 bases, with 17 bases left between them. Germline V lookup: CDR1 MGHDK, CDR2 SYGVNS. CDR3 in amino acids: CASRETGGYDEQFF. As DNA, the CDR3 is TGTGCCAGCAGGGAGACAGGCGGTTACGATGAGCAGTTCTTC.

The CDR3 loop reads CASSSRTLLNEQFF. DNA of the CDR3: TGTGCCAGCAGCTCGCGCACCCTCCTAAATGAGCAGTTCTTC. The chain recombines TRBV11-2 with TRBJ2-1, with D uncertain. Between the trimmed V and J ends, which lost 4 bases and 7 bases, there was a span of 14 bases. Germline CDR1 SGHAT, CDR2 FQNNGV. This CDR3 is 14 amino acids long.

This clone was counted once. The same CDR3 arises from other DNA sequences in this sample as well. The CDR3 region has the DNA TGTGCCAGCAGCGTTGGGGGCTTTGATTCACCCCTCCACTTT. Translated: CASSVGGFDSPLHF. V is TRBV9 and J is TRBJ1-6, with a possible D match to TRBD1 (6 bases). CDR3 length: 14 residues. From germline, CDR1 is SGDLS and CDR2 YYNGEE. V was clipped by 2 bases and J by 8 bases, with 11 bases between them.

The chain employs TRBV2 and TRBJ1-5, with D hard to call. Germline V gene sequence: CDR1 SNHLY, CDR2 FYNNEI. The CDR3 is 14 residues long. Trimming left V 6 bases short and J 1 base short, with 10 bases between. The CDR3 nucleotides are TGTGCCAGCAGCCCCACAATCAGCAATCAGCCCCAGCATTTT. This encodes CASSPTISNQPQHF.

The rearrangement uses TRBV2 and TRBJ1-1; 10 nucleotides align to TRBD1. Unmatched junction bases numbered 6, after V lost 6 bases and J lost 5 bases. The CDR3 contains 14 residues. The germline gives CDR1 SNHLY, CDR2 FYNNEI. Here the CDR3 reads CASSDRGLGTEAFF. The CDR3 coding sequence is TGTGCCAGCAGCGACAGGGGGCTCGGGACTGAAGCTTTCTTT.